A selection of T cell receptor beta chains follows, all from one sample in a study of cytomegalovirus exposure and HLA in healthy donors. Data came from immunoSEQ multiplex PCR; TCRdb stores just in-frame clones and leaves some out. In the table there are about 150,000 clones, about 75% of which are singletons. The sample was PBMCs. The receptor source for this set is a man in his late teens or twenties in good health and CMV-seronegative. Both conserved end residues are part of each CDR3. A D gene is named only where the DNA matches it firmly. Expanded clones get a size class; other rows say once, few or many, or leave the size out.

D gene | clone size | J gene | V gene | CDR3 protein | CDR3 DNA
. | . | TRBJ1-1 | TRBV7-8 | CASSGLRQSNTEAFF | TGTGCCAGCAGCGGGCTAAGACAGTCGAACACTGAAGCTTTCTTT
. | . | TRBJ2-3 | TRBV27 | CASSPPDISTDTQYF | TGTGCCAGCAGTCCCCCGGACATAAGCACAGATACGCAGTATTTT
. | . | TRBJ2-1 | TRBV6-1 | CASSEGIGFNNEQFF | TGTGCCAGCAGTGAAGGAATCGGGTTTAACAATGAGCAGTTCTTC
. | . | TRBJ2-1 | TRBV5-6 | CASSLGLPEQFF | TGTGCCAGCAGCTTGGGACTGCCGGAGCAGTTCTTC
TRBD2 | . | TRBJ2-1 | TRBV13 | CASSLQRGDYNEQFF | TGTGCCAGCAGCCTTCAGCGGGGGGATTACAATGAGCAGTTCTTC
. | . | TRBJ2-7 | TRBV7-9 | CASSSSPAGNNMF | TGTGCCAGCAGCTCCAGCCCCGCCGGGAACAACATGTTC
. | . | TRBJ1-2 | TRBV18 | CASSRSADLGYGYTF | TGTGCCAGCTCAAGGTCCGCGGATTTAGGCTATGGCTACACCTTC
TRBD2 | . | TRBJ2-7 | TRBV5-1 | CASSNIWTSGTKYEQYF | TGCGCCAGCAGCAACATTTGGACTAGCGGCACGAAATACGAGCAGTACTTC
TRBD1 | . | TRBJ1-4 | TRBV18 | CASSRLTGTGGRTNEKLFF | TGTGCCAGCTCACGCCTCACCGGGACAGGGGGCAGGACTAATGAAAAACTGTTTTTT
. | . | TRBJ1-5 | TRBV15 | CATSRDSGGNQPQHF | TGTGCCACCAGCAGAGATTCAGGCGGCAATCAGCCCCAGCATTTT
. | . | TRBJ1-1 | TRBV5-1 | CATGPGAGFTEAFF | TGCGCCACAGGCCCCGGTGCAGGCTTCACTGAAGCTTTCTTT
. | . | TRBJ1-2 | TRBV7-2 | CASSLAQEPNYGYTF | TGTGCCAGCAGCTTAGCACAAGAACCGAACTATGGCTACACCTTC
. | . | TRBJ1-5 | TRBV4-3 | CASSQEVGAIRPQHF | TGCGCCAGCAGCCAAGAAGTGGGGGCTATCAGGCCCCAGCATTTT
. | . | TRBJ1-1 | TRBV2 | CASSQGGNTEAFF | TGTGCCAGTTCACAGGGCGGGAACACTGAAGCTTTCTTT
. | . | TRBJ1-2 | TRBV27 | CASAPLSAYGYTF | TGTGCCAGCGCCCCCCTAAGCGCCTATGGCTACACCTTC
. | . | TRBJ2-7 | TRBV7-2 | CASSGAGLALSYEQYF | TGTGCCAGCAGCGGAGCCGGGCTAGCGCTATCCTACGAGCAGTACTTC
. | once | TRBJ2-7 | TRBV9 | CASSVASHYEQYF | TGTGCCAGCAGCGTAGCCAGTCACTACGAGCAGTACTTC
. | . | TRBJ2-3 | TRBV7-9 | CASRPAGLQGTQYF | TGTGCCAGCCGCCCGGCAGGGTTGCAGGGTACGCAGTATTTT
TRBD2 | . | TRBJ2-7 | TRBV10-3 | CAISDREGLAGPEQYF | TGTGCCATCAGTGACCGGGAGGGACTAGCGGGACCCGAGCAGTACTTC
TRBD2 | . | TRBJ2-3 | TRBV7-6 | CASSSNSGTSGLLRTDTQYF | TGTGCCAGCAGCTCTAATTCCGGGACTAGCGGCCTCCTGAGAACAGATACGCAGTATTTT
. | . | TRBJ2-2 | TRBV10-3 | CAISEIRERTGELFF | TGTGCCATCAGTGAGATCAGGGAACGGACCGGGGAGCTGTTTTTT
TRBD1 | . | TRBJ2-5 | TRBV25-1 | CASSEATGLETQYF | TGTGCCAGCAGTGAAGCGACAGGGCTAGAGACCCAGTACTTC
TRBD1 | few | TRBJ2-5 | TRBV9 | CASSPGGAETQYF | TGTGCCAGCAGCCCAGGGGGCGCGGAGACCCAGTACTTC
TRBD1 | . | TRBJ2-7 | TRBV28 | CASSWGTGAYEQYF | TGTGCCAGCAGTTGGGGGACAGGGGCTTACGAGCAGTACTTC
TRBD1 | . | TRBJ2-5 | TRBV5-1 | CASSGRTGSTETQYF | TGCGCCAGCAGCGGACGGACAGGGAGTACGGAGACCCAGTACTTC
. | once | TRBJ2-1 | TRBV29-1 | CSVALGGTKAYNEQFF | TGCAGCGTTGCCCTAGGGGGGACTAAAGCCTACAATGAGCAGTTCTTC
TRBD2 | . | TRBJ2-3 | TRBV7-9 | CASSPGLDPPVTQYF | TGTGCCAGCAGCCCGGGACTAGATCCCCCCGTTACGCAGTATTTT
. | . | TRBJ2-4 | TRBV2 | CASEGLAKNIQYF | TGTGCCAGCGAGGGACTGGCCAAAAACATTCAGTACTTC
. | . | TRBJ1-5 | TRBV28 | CASSLLLESNQPQHF | TGTGCCAGCAGTTTATTACTGGAGAGCAATCAGCCCCAGCATTTT
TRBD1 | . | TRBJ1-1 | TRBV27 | CASSFVQGATEAFF | TGTGCCAGCAGTTTTGTTCAGGGGGCCACTGAAGCTTTCTTT
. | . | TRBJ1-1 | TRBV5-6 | CASSAGLNTEAFF | TGTGCCAGCAGCGCCGGACTTAACACTGAAGCTTTCTTT
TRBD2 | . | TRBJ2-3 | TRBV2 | CASDAGADTQYF | TGTGCCAGCGATGCGGGAGCAGATACGCAGTATTTT
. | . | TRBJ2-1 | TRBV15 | CATSREYASANEQFF | TGTGCCACCAGCAGAGAGTATGCTAGCGCCAATGAGCAGTTCTTC
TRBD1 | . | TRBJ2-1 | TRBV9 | CASSVGIQGAANNEQFF | TGTGCCAGCAGCGTGGGGATCCAGGGGGCCGCTAACAATGAGCAGTTCTTC
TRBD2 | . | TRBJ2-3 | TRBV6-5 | CASSGTSHTDTQYF | TGTGCCAGCAGCGGGACTAGCCACACAGATACGCAGTATTTT
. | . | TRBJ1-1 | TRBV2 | CASTLHGTEAFF | TGTGCCAGCACCCTGCACGGCACTGAAGCTTTCTTT
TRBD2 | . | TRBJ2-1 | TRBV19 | CASSIAGGPGQFF | TGTGCCAGCAGTATAGCGGGAGGGCCCGGGCAGTTCTTC
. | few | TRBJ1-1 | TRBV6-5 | CASSYGRGVGTEAFF | TGTGCCAGCAGTTACGGCCGGGGGGTTGGAACTGAAGCTTTCTTT
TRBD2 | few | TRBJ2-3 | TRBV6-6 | CASFMEASGTDTQYF | TGTGCCAGCTTTATGGAGGCTAGCGGTACAGATACGCAGTATTTT
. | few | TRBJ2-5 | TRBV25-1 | CASSEPGQETQYF | TGTGCCAGCAGTGAACCGGGACAAGAGACCCAGTACTTC
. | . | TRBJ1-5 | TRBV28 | CASSSVGASNQPQHF | TGTGCCAGCAGTTCCGTTGGGGCTAGCAATCAGCCCCAGCATTTT
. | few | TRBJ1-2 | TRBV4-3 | CASSQGRGALDGYTF | TGCGCCAGCAGCCAAGGGCGGGGGGCATTGGATGGCTACACCTTC
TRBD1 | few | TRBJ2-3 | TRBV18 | CASSPGQGADTQYF | TGTGCCAGCTCACCGGGACAGGGGGCAGATACGCAGTATTTT
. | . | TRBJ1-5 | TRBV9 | CASSVAGVANQPQHF | TGTGCCAGCAGCGTAGCGGGAGTCGCCAATCAGCCCCAGCATTTT
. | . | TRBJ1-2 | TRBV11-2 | CATMGRSRGYTF | TGTGCCACCATGGGCAGGTCGCGCGGCTACACCTTC
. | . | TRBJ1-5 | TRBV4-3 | CASSQDRWQPQHF | TGCGCCAGCAGCCAAGATCGGTGGCAGCCCCAGCATTTT
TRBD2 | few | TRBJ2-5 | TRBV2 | CASIAGGWEETQYF | TGTGCCAGCATAGCGGGAGGGTGGGAAGAGACCCAGTACTTC
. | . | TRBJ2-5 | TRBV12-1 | CASSSPGTSGPRLTLETQYF | TGTGCCAGCAGCTCTCCCGGGACTAGCGGCCCACGCCTCACCTTGGAGACCCAGTACTTC
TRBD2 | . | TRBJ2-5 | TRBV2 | CASGTSVGVGGETQYF | TGTGCCAGCGGGACTAGCGTTGGGGTGGGGGGAGAGACCCAGTACTTC
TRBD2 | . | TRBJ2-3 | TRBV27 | CASSSPGLAGVRTQYF | TGTGCCAGCAGCTCCCCGGGACTAGCGGGAGTGAGGACGCAGTATTTT
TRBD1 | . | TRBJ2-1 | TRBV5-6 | CASSPGRGLTGANNEQFF | TGTGCCAGCAGCCCTGGTAGGGGCTTGACAGGGGCTAACAATGAGCAGTTCTTC
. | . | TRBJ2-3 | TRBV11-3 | CASSQGFAATYTDTQYF | TGTGCCAGCAGCCAGGGGTTTGCGGCTACATACACAGATACGCAGTATTTT
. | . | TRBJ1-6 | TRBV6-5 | CASSYSGQNNSPLHF | TGTGCCAGCAGTTACTCGGGACAAAATAATTCACCCCTCCACTTT
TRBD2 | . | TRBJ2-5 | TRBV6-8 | CAIFTPGLAGRETQYF | TGTGCCATCTTCACCCCGGGACTAGCGGGAAGGGAGACCCAGTACTTC
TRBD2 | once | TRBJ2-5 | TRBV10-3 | CAISWGGLQYF | TGTGCCATCAGCTGGGGGGGTCTTCAGTACTTC
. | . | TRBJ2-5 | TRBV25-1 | CASRSGVQETQYF | TGTGCCAGCAGGTCAGGGGTCCAAGAGACCCAGTACTTC
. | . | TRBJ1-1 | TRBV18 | CASSRRQTIHEAFF | TGTGCCAGCTCACGTCGCCAGACTATTCATGAAGCTTTCTTT
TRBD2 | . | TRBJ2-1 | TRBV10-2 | CASSLAGGVGNEQFF | TGCGCCAGCAGCCTAGCGGGAGGAGTGGGTAATGAGCAGTTCTTC
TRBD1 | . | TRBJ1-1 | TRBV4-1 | CASSLTGGTEAFF | TGCGCCAGCAGCCTTACAGGGGGCACTGAAGCTTTCTTT